A single sample gave rise to the 21 T cell receptor beta chains below, sequenced in a study of vaccination effects on CD4 cells after COVID-19. Which antigens these TCRs recognize remains unknown. The assay was immunoSEQ multiplex PCR, and TCRdb's table has in-frame clones only and misses some. The profile covers over 15,000 clones, with 65% to 75% appearing a single time and around 20% taken by the ten largest. Antigen-specific CD4+ T cells were first expanded with viral peptide pools by the ViraFEST assay and only then sequenced. Having been cultured for approximately ten days, the cells underwent CD4+ T cell isolation. From March to December 2020, the person had a SARS-CoV-2 infection that was confirmed by PCR. Of the BNT162b2 and mRNA-1273 vaccines, participants received two doses of one or the other. Source: CD4+ T cells from PBMCs cultured with SARS-CoV-2 spike peptides, taken after COVID-19 vaccination. These receptors all stem from a human donor who had a prior SARS-CoV-2 infection.

This chain uses TRBV5-1 with TRBJ1-1, with D tentatively TRBD1 (5 bases). This CDR3 comprises 15 residues. V was trimmed by 1 base and J by 5 bases, leaving 15 bases between them. Germline CDR1 reads SGHRS; CDR2 reads YFSETQ. Here the CDR3 reads CASSLMGQGRTEAFF. Written as DNA, the CDR3 is TGCGCCAGCAGCTTGATGGGGCAGGGACGTACTGAAGCTTTCTTT.

This chain links TRBV7-8 with TRBJ2-5; TRBD2 agrees at 8 bases. Germline V gives CDR1 SGHVS, CDR2 FQNEAQ. CDR3 length equals 16 residues. Trimming at V came to 5 bases and at J to 2 bases, leaving 10 bases not matched to a gene. The CDR3 is CASSPRAGVGQETQYF. The CDR3 bases are TGTGCCAGCAGCCCCCGAGCGGGAGTGGGACAAGAGACCCAGTACTTC.

The chain joins TRBV18 to TRBJ1-3; D is possibly TRBD1 (5 bases). The CDR3 is 15 amino acids. With 3 bases removed from V and 2 bases from J, the gap between germline ends came to 11 bases. Germline V gene lookup returns CDR1 KGHSH and CDR2 LQKENI. The CDR3 spells CASSPYSGPGNTIYF. The CDR3 DNA follows: TGTGCCAGCTCACCTTATTCGGGGCCTGGAAACACCATATATTTT.

The gene calls are TRBV27 and TRBJ2-3, with 7 bases aligning to TRBD2. The CDR3 sequence is 15 residues long. Trimming cost V 3 bases and J 5 bases; bases outside gene matches: 8. The germline V gene has CDR1 MNHEY and CDR2 SMNVEV (reference sequence). CDR3 region: CASSFFAGEGDTQYF. The CDR3 nucleotides are TGTGCCAGCAGTTTTTTCGCGGGAGAGGGAGATACGCAGTATTTT.

The chain has TRBV5-5 and TRBJ2-5, with D hard to call. The CDR3 sequence is 14 residues long. V was shortened by 2 bases and J by 3 bases, with 11 bases between the two germline ends. The germline V gene encodes CDR1 SGHKS and CDR2 YYEKEE (reference sequence). Here the CDR3 reads CASSFSVTEETQYF. DNA for the CDR3: TGTGCCAGCAGCTTTTCAGTCACAGAAGAGACCCAGTACTTC.

The gene calls are TRBV5-1 and TRBJ2-3; 10 bases match TRBD2. V lost 4 bases, J lost 2 bases, and 7 bases stayed unmatched. The CDR3 runs 16 residues. Germline assignment: CDR1 SGHRS and CDR2 YFSETQ. CDR3 region: CASSPWTSGNTDTQYF. As DNA, the CDR3 is TGCGCCAGCAGCCCTTGGACTAGCGGTAACACAGATACGCAGTATTTT.

V gene TRBV7-9 combines with J gene TRBJ2-7; D might be TRBD2 (5 bases). Germline CDR1 and CDR2: SEHNR and FQNEAQ (reference sequence). There are 14 residues in the CDR3. V lost 1 base to trimming and J lost 3 bases, with 10 bases between them. The CDR3 protein is CASSLVNGDYEQYF. CDR3 nucleotides: TGTGCCAGCAGCTTAGTGAACGGGGACTACGAGCAGTACTTC. The variable domain in full, with the rest retrieved from reference TRBV7-9 and TRBJ2-7, is DTGVSQNPRHKITKRGQNVTFRCDPISEHNRLYWYRQTLGQGPEFLTYFQNEAQLEKSRLLSDRFSAERPKGSFSTLEIQRTEQGDSAMYLCASSLVNGDYEQYFGPGTRLTVT.

This clone is deemed medium-sized (0.01 to 0.1%). The junction shows a germline mismatch at one end, possibly a read error. The chain employs TRBV7-7 and TRBJ2-1, with a tentative D call TRBD1 (6 bases). The CDR3 length is 13 residues. Germline V CDR1 and CDR2: SSHAT, FNYEAQ (reference sequence). The CDR3 DNA sequence: TGTGCTAGCAGCCCGGACAGATACAATGAGCAGTTCTTC. This gives the protein CASSPDRYNEQFF.

This sequence joins TRBV5-1 and TRBJ1-1; D may be TRBD1 (6 bases). V lost 1 base and J 7 bases, leaving 17 bases between the germline ends. The CDR3 sequence is 15 residues long. Germline V lookup: CDR1 SGHRS, CDR2 YFSETQ. CDR3 residues: CASSLSAGQGFEAFF. The CDR3, as DNA: TGCGCCAGCAGCTTGTCTGCGGGACAAGGTTTTGAAGCTTTCTTT.

This sequence joins TRBV11-3 and TRBJ2-3, with D uncertain. The CDR3 spans 13 residues. CDR1 and CDR2 (germline): SGHNT, YENEEA. V lost 4 bases to trimming and J lost 4 bases, with 9 bases between them. CDR3 nucleotides: TGTGCCAGCAGCTCCCTCAGGTCAGATACGCAGTATTTT. As protein: CASSSLRSDTQYF. Drawing the rest from reference TRBV11-3 and TRBJ2-3, the complete variable domain is EAGVVQSPRYKIIEKKQPVAFWCNPISGHNTLYWYLQNLGQGPELLIRYENEEAVDDSQLPKDRFSAERLKGVDSTLKIQPAELGDSAVYLCASSSLRSDTQYFGPGTRLTVL.

The chain employs TRBV6-1 and TRBJ1-2; no definite D call. This CDR3 has 15 amino acids. V was trimmed by 0 bases and J by 1 base, leaving 9 bases between them. The germline V gene encodes CDR1 MNHNS and CDR2 SASEGT. CDR3 amino acids: CASSEAHADNYGYTF. The CDR3 DNA reads TGTGCCAGCAGTGAAGCTCACGCGGATAACTATGGCTACACCTTC.

This clone was seen a handful of times. The chain links TRBV2 to TRBJ2-5; D remains unclear. In germline, CDR1 is SNHLY, CDR2 FYNNEI. CDR3 length: 10 residues. The germline V and J ends were trimmed by 1 base and 6 bases, with 0 bases remaining between them. In DNA form, the CDR3 reads TGTGCCAGCAGTGAAGAGACCCAGTACTTC. This translates into CASSEETQYF.

V usage is TRBV4-3 and J usage is TRBJ2-2; 7 positions match TRBD2. The CDR3 is 16 residues long. The J segment lost 7 bases and the V segment lost 0 bases, leaving 8 bases of the junction unmatched. Germline-derived CDR1 and CDR2 are LGHNA and YSLEER. The CDR3 bases are TGCGCCAGCAGCCAAGACACGGGGGGTCAAAACGGGGAGCTGTTTTTT. Residues: CASSQDTGGQNGELFF.

The V gene is TRBV7-2, the J gene TRBJ2-3; 12 bases are shared with TRBD2. Trimming cost V 2 bases and J 4 bases; bases outside gene matches: 4. CDR1 is SGHTA, CDR2 FQGNSA, per germline. This CDR3 is 16 amino acids long. The CDR3 coding sequence is TGTGCCAGCAGCTTATTTCTAGCGGGAGGGGCAGATACGCAGTATTTT. Translated: CASSLFLAGGADTQYF.

J is TRBJ2-2 and V is TRBV29-1; D not resolved. CDR3 length: 11 residues. Deletions cut 6 bases from V and 6 bases from J, with 8 bases between. The germline gives CDR1 SQVTM, CDR2 ANQGSEA. The CDR3 nucleotides are TGCAGCGTCCGAGATTCCGGGGAGCTGTTTTTT. It is translated as CSVRDSGELFF.

V gene TRBV7-3 combines with J gene TRBJ2-3, with 7 nucleotides matching TRBD2. This CDR3 contains 16 residues. V dropped 1 base and J dropped 5; count of bases not matched to a gene: 9. CDR1 is SGHTA, CDR2 FQGTGA, per germline. CDR3 residues: CASSLSGAGAGDTQYF. CDR3 nucleotides: TGTGCCAGCAGCTTAAGTGGGGCGGGAGCAGGAGATACGCAGTATTTT.

This clone was observed a few times. The V and J genes are TRBV5-4 and TRBJ1-2; D may be TRBD1 (5 bases). Germline CDR1 is SGHNT and CDR2 is YYREEE (reference sequence). V was trimmed by 3 bases and J by 13 bases, leaving 16 bases between them. The CDR3 is made up of 12 amino acids. CDR3 sequence reads: CASSSLGTPSTF. CDR3 DNA: TGTGCCAGCAGCTCCTTGGGGACGCCGAGCACCTTC. Complete variable domain (other parts from reference TRBV5-4 and TRBJ1-2): ETGVTQSPTHLIKTRGQQVTLRCSSQSGHNTVSWYQQALGQGPQFIFQYYREEENGRGNFPPRFSGLQFPNYSSELNVNALELDDSALYLCASSSLGTPSTFGSGTRLTVV.

The rearrangement joins TRBV5-6 to TRBJ1-5; D is ambiguous. CDR1 is SGHDT, CDR2 YYEEEE, per germline. V lost 0 bases to trimming and J lost 3 bases, with 13 bases between them. The CDR3 runs 16 residues. Here the CDR3 reads CASSLASFGFNQPQHF. In nucleotides, the CDR3 is TGTGCCAGCAGCTTGGCGTCCTTCGGGTTCAATCAGCCCCAGCATTTT.

This clone is large by share. V gene TRBV6-5 combines with J gene TRBJ1-5; possible D gene TRBD1, 5 bases. This CDR3 is 13 amino acids long. The ends were cut back, 7 bases at V and 7 bases at J, with 14 bases in the middle. Germline loops: CDR1 MNHEY, CDR2 SVGAGI. The CDR3, as DNA: TGTGCCAGCACCCCGAGGGGTGGACAGCCCCAGCATTTT. It encodes CASTPRGGQPQHF.

There are a few counts of this clone. The V gene is TRBV5-1, the J gene TRBJ2-3; D uncertain. The germline V gene has CDR1 SGHRS and CDR2 YFSETQ. This CDR3 is 13 amino acids long. V was shortened by 3 bases and J by 8 bases, with 13 bases between the two germline ends. The DNA of the CDR3 is TGCGCCAGCAGCTCCGAAGGGTTTGGTACGCAGTATTTT. This translates into CASSSEGFGTQYF.

The chain is built from TRBV11-2 and TRBJ2-5; no reliable D call. The ends were cut back, 5 bases at V and 3 bases at J, with 4 bases in the middle. The CDR3 totals 11 residues. Germline V lookup: CDR1 SGHAT, CDR2 FQNNGV. The CDR3 spells CASSHKETQYF. Here the CDR3 DNA reads TGTGCCAGCAGCCACAAAGAGACCCAGTACTTC.